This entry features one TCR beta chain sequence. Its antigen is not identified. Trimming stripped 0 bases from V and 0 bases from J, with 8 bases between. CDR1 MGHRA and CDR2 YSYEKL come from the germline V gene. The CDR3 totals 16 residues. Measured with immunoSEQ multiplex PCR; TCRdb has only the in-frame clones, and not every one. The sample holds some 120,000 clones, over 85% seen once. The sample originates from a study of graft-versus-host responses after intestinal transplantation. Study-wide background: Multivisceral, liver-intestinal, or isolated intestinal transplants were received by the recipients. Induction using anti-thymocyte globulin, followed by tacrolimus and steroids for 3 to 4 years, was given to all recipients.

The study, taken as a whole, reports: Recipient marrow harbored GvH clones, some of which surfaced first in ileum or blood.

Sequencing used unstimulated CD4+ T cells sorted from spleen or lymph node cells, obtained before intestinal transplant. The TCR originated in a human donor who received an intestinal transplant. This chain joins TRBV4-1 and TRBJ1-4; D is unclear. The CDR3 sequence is CASSQDSGATNEKLFF. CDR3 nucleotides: TGCGCCAGCAGCCAAGATTCGGGAGCAACTAATGAAAAACTGTTTTTT.